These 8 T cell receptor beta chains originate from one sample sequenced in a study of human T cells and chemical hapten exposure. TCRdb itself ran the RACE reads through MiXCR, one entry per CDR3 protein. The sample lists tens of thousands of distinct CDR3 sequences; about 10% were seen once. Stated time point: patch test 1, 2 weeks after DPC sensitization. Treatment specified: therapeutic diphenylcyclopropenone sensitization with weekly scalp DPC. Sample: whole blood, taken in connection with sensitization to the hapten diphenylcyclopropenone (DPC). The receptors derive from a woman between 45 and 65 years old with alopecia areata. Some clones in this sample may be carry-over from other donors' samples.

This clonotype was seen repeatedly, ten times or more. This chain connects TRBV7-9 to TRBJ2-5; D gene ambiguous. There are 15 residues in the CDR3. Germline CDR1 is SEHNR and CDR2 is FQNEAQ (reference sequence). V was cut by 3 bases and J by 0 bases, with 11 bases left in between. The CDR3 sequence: CASSFYMEYQETQYF. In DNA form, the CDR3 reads TGTGCCAGCAGCTTCTATATGGAGTACCAAGAGACCCAGTACTTC.

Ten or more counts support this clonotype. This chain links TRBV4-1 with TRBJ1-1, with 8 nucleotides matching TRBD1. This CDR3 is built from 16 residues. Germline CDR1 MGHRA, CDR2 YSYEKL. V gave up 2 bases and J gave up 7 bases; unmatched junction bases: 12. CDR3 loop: CASSQSWVRGPIEAFF. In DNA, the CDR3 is TGCGCCAGCAGCCAAAGTTGGGTCAGGGGGCCGATTGAAGCTTTCTTT.

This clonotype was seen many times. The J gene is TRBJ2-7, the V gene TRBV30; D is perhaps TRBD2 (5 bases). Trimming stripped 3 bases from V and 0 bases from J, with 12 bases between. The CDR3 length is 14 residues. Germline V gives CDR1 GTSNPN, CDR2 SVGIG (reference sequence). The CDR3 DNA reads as TGTGCCTGGAGGTTGCGGGCGAGCTCCTACGAGCAGTACTTC. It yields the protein CAWRLRASSYEQYF.

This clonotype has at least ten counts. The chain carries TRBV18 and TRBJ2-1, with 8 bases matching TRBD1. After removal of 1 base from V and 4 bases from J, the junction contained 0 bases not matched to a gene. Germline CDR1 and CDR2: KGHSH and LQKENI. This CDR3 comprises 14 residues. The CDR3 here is CASSPRDRYNEQFF. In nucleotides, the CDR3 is TGTGCCAGCTCACCACGGGACAGGTACAATGAGCAGTTCTTC. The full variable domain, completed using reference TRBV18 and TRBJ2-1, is NAGVMQNPRHLVRRRGQEARLRCSPMKGHSHVYWYRQLPEEGLKFMVYLQKENIIDESGMPKERFSAEFPKEGPSILRIQQVVRGDSAAYFCASSPRDRYNEQFFGPGTRLTVL.

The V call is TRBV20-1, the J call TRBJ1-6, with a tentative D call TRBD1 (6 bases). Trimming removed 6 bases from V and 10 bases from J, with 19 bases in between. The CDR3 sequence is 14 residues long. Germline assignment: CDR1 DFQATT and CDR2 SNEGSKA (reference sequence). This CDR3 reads CSATRTVTNSPLHF. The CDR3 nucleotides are TGCAGTGCAACCAGGACAGTAACTAACTCACCCCTCCACTTT.

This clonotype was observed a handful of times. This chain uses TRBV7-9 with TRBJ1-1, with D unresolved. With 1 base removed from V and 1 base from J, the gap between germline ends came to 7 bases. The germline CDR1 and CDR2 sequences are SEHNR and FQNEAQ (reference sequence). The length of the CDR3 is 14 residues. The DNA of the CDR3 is TGTGCCAGCAGCTTAGGTCAGGCGAACACTGAAGCTTTCTTT. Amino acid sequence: CASSLGQANTEAFF.

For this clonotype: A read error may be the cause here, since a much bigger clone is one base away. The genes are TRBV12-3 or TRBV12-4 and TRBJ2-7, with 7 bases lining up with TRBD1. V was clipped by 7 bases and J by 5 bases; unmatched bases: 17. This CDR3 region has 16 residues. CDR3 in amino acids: CASTLRGRGSSNEQYF. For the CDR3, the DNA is TGTGCCAGCACCCTTAGGGGCAGGGGGAGTTCCAACGAGCAGTACTTC.

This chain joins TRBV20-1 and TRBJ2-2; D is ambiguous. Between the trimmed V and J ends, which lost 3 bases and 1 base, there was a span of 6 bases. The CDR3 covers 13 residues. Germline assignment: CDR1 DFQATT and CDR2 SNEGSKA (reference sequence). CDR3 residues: CSARRQNTGELFF. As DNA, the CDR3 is TGCAGTGCTAGGAGACAGAACACCGGGGAGCTGTTTTTT.